One sample yielded the 6 T cell receptor beta chains listed below, sequenced in a study of monozygotic twins with inflammatory bowel disease. For each CDR3 protein, TCRdb gives one entry from its re-call of the 5' RACE reads, without DNA. Its clone listing holds 350,000 to 400,000 distinct CDR3 sequences. Sequencing used blood. All receptors come from a human donor with ulcerative colitis or Crohn's disease, or a healthy co-twin of an affected twin (not recorded which).

V gene TRBV18 combines with J gene TRBJ2-5; with no DNA, the TCRdb D assignment of TRBD1 cannot be verified. Per the germline V gene, CDR1 is KGHSH and CDR2 is LQKENI. The CDR3 loop spans 16 amino acids. This CDR3 is CASSVLAQGAWETQYF.

The rearrangement joins TRBV4-1 to TRBJ2-7; no DNA is available, so the TRBD2 call from TCRdb remains unchecked. CDR1 and CDR2 (germline): MGHRA, YSYEKL. The CDR3 is 14 residues long. The CDR3 here is CASSQGDLALEQYF.

The chain combines TRBV19 with TRBJ2-1; TCRdb calls TRBD2, which cannot be checked without DNA. Germline loops: CDR1 LNHDA, CDR2 SQIVND (reference sequence). The CDR3 sequence is 16 residues long. CDR3 residues: CASSQALAGIRNEQFF.

V is TRBV12-3 or TRBV12-4 and J is TRBJ1-5; TCRdb's D gene call, TRBD1, goes unchecked for lack of DNA. The CDR3 is 17 amino acids. This CDR3 reads CASSPGRVGSSNQPQHF.

The CDR3: CASSQDGGLSEAFF. The chain recombines TRBV3-1 with TRBJ1-1; TCRdb designates TRBD1, a call that cannot be tested without DNA. This CDR3 comprises 14 residues. Germline CDR1 and CDR2: LGHDT and YNNKEL (reference sequence).

This chain links TRBV7-6 with TRBJ2-5. Germline CDR1 is SGHVS and CDR2 is FNYEAQ. There are 13 residues in the CDR3. The CDR3 here is CASSLYSQETQYF.